This T cell receptor beta chain was sequenced in a study of T cell responses to AZD1222 COVID-19 vaccine. Study observations and caveats: Possibly, clonal diversity was underestimated; donors were largely white British and included more females. An increase in Spike-specific TCR breadth and depth was observed after two AZD1222 doses.

A word on this clone: The antigen is not known.

Using immunoSEQ multiplex PCR, the repertoire was profiled, and TCRdb retains in-frame clones only, with some absent. The data hold approximately 150,000 clones, with around 93% observed a single time. CDR1 and CDR2 from the germline V gene are SGHRS and YFSETQ. The CDR3 extends over 14 amino acids. Trimming stripped 4 bases from V and 2 bases from J, with 9 bases between. The sequencing here drew on peripheral blood, taken 28 days after the second AZD1222 dose. This rearrangement joins TRBV5-1 to TRBJ2-2; D ambiguous. The sequence came from an adult who received the AZD1222 COVID-19 vaccine. The CDR3 loop reads CASSLRRNTGELFF. The CDR3 DNA follows: TGCGCCAGCAGCCTACGGAGAAACACCGGGGAGCTGTTTTTT.